This T cell receptor beta chain stems from a study of T cell changes during pregnancy in multiple sclerosis. V lost 2 bases and J lost 2; bases outside the gene matches: 3. This CDR3 contains 16 residues. In germline, CDR1 is MNHNY, CDR2 SVGAGI (reference sequence). The table came from immunoSEQ multiplex PCR; TCRdb's copy has only in-frame clones and leaves some out. The sample lists around 35,000 clones, over 75% occurring once. This clone was detected only once. This specimen was CD8+ T cells from peripheral blood mononuclear cells, taken before pregnancy. The TCR originated in a female donor with multiple sclerosis, enrolled in a pregnancy study. The V call is TRBV6-6, the J call TRBJ2-4; 10 nucleotides align to TRBD2. In nucleotides, the CDR3 is TGTGCCAGCAGTTACCCAGCGGGAGGGACCAAAAACATTCAGTACTTC. Amino acids: CASSYPAGGTKNIQYF.